Reported below is one T cell receptor beta chain. The repertoire was sequenced with immunoSEQ multiplex PCR; TCRdb's copy has only in-frame clones and lacks some. Of tens of thousands of clones detected, nearly 90% appear once; the ten largest clones hold approximately 1.6%. This sample stems from a study of T cell changes during pregnancy in multiple sclerosis. Germline CDR1 and CDR2: SQVTM and ANQGSEA. This CDR3 region has 16 residues. The V end was cut by 0 bases, the J end by 4 bases, with 13 bases between. The specimen comprised peripheral blood, sampled in the first trimester of pregnancy. The rearrangement links TRBV29-1 to TRBJ2-6; D might be TRBD1 (6 bases). The origin of this receptor is a female donor with multiple sclerosis, enrolled in a pregnancy study. The CDR3 reads CSVEDPGASGANVLTF. CDR3 in DNA: TGCAGCGTTGAAGATCCAGGGGCGTCCGGGGCCAACGTCCTGACTTTC.